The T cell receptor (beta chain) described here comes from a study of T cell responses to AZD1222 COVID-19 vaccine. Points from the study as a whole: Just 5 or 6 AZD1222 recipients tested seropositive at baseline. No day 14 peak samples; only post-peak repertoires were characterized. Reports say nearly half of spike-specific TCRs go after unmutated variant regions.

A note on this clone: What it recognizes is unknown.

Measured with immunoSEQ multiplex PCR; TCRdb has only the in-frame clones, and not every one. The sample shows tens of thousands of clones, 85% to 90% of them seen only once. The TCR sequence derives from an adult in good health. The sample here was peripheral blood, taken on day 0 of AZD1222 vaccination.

CDR3 sequence (DNA): TGTGCCAGTAGTATTGGGGGGACAGATAATGAAAAACTGTTTTTT. Translation gives CASSIGGTDNEKLFF. J is TRBJ1-4 and V is TRBV19, with 7 bases lining up with TRBD1. Germline lookup yields CDR1 LNHDA and CDR2 SQIVND (reference sequence). J was trimmed by 4 bases and V by 3 bases; bases with no gene match: 5. CDR3 length equals 15 residues.